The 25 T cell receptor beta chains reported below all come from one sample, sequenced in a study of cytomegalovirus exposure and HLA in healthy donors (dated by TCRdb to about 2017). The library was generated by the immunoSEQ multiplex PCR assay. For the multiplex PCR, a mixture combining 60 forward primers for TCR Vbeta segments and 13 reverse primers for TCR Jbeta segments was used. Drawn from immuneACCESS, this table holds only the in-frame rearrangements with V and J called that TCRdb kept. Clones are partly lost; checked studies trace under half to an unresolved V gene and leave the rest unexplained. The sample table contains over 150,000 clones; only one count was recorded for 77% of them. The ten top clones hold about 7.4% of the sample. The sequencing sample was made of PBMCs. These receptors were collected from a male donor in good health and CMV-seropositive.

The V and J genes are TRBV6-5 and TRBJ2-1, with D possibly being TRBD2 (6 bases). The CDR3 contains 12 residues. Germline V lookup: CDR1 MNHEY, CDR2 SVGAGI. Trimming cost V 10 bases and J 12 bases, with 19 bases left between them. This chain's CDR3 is CATGKRGAVQFF. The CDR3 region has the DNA TGTGCCACGGGGAAGCGCGGGGCGGTGCAGTTCTTC.

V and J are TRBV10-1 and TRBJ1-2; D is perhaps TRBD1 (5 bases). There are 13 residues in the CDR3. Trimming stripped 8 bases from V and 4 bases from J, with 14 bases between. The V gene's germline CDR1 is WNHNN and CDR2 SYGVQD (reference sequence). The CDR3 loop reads CASRREPTYGYTF. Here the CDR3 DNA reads TGCGCCAGCCGCAGGGAACCCACCTATGGCTACACCTTC.

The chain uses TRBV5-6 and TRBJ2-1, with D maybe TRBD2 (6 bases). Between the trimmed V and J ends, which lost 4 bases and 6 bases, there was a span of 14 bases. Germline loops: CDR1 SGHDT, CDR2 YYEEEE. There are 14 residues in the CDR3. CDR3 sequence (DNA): TGTGCCAGCAGCACAGGAGGGACTCTCAATGAGCAGTTCTTC. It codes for CASSTGGTLNEQFF.

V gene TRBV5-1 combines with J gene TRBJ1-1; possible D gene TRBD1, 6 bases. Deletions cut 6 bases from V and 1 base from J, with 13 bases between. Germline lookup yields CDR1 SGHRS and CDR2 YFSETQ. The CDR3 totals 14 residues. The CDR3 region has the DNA TGCGCCAGCACTCCCGGGGGGCGGAACACTGAAGCTTTCTTT. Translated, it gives CASTPGGRNTEAFF.

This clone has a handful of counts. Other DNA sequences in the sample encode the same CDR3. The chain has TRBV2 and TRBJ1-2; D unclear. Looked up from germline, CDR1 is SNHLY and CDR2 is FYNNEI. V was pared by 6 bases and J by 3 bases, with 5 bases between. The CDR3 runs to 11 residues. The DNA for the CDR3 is TGTGCCAGCAGGGGAGACTATGGCTACACCTTC. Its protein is CASRGDYGYTF.

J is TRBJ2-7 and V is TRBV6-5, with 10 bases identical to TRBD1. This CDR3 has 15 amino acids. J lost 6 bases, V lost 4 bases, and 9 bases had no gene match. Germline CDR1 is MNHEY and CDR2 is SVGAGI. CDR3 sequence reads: CASSSPGQGRGEQYF. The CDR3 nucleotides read TGTGCCAGCAGTTCTCCGGGACAGGGGAGGGGCGAGCAGTACTTC.

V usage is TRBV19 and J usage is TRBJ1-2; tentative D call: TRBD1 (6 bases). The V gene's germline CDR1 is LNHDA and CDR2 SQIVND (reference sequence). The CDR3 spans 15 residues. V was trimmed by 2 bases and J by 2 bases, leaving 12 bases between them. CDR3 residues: CASSITGRINYGYTF. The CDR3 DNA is TGTGCCAGTAGTATAACAGGGAGAATCAACTATGGCTACACCTTC.

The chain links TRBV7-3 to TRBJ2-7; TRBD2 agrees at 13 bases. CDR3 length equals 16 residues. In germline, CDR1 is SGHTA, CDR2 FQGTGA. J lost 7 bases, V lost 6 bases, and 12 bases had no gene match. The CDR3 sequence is CASRPTSGGAGLEQYF. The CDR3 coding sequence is TGTGCCAGCAGGCCCACTAGCGGGGGGGCTGGGTTGGAGCAGTACTTC.

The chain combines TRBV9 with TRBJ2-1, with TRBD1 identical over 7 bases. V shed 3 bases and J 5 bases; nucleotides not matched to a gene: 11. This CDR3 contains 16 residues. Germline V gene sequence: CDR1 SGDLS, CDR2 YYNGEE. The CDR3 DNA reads TGTGCCAGCAGCGAGAGACAGGGCCCTTTGGACAATGAGCAGTTCTTC. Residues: CASSERQGPLDNEQFF. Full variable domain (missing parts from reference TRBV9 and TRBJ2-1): DSGVTQTPKHLITATGQRVTLRCSPRSGDLSVYWYQQSLDQGLQFLIQYYNGEERAKGNILERFSAQQFPDLHSELNLSSLELGDSALYFCASSERQGPLDNEQFFGPGTRLTVL.

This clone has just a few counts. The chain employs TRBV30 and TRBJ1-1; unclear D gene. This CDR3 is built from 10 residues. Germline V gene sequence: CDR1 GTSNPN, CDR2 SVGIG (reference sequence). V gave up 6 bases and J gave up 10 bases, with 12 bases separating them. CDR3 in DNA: TGTGCCTGCGAACTAAGAGGAGCTTTCTTT. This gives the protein CACELRGAFF. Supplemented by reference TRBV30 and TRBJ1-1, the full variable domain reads SQTIHQWPATLVQPVGSPLSLECTVEGTSNPNLYWYRQAAGRGLQLLFYSVGIGQISSEVPQNLSASRPQDRQFILSSKKLLLSDSGFYLCACELRGAFFGQGTRLTVV.

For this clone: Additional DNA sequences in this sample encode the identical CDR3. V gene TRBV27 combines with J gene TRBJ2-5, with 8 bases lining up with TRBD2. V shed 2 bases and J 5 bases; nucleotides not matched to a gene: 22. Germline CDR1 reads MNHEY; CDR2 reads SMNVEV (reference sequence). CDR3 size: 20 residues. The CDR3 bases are TGTGCCAGCAGTTTACCGATTCGGTACGGGGGGGCGGTAAGGTTTGAGACCCAGTACTTC. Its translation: CASSLPIRYGGAVRFETQYF.

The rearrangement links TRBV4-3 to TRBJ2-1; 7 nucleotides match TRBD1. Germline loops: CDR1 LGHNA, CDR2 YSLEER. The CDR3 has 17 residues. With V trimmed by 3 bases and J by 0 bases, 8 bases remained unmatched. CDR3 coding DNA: TGCGCCAGCAGCCACGTCGGGACAGCTAGCTCCTACAATGAGCAGTTCTTC. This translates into CASSHVGTASSYNEQFF.

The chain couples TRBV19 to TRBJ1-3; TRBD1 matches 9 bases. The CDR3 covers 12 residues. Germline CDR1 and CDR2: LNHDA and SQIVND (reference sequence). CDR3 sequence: CASGTGSGTIYF. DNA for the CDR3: TGTGCGTCCGGGACAGGGTCCGGCACCATATATTTT.

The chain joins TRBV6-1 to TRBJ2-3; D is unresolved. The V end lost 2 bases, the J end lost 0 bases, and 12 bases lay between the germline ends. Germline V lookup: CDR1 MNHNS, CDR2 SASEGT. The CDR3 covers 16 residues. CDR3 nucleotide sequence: TGTGCCAGCAGTGAATTTACTAAGTCTAGCACAGATACGCAGTATTTT. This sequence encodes CASSEFTKSSTDTQYF.

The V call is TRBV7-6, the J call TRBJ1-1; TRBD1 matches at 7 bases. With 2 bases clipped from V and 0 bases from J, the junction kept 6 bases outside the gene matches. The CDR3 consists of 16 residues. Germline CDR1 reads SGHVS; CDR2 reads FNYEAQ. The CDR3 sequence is CASSLNRGLMNTEAFF. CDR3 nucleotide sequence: TGTGCCAGCAGCTTAAACAGGGGCCTCATGAACACTGAAGCTTTCTTT.

The CDR3 DNA reads as TGTGCCAGCAGCTTAGGAGAGCGGGGGTTCTACAATGAGCAGTTCTTC. It codes for CASSLGERGFYNEQFF. This chain uses TRBV11-1 with TRBJ2-1, with 8 bases matching TRBD2. Trimming removed 1 base from V and 3 bases from J; junction bases left unmatched: 5. There are 16 residues in the CDR3. Germline CDR1 SGHAT, CDR2 FQDESV (reference sequence).

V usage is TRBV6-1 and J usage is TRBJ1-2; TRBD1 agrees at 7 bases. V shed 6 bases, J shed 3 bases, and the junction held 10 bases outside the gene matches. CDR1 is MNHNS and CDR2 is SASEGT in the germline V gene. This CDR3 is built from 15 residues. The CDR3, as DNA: TGTGCCAGCAGCCTAGCTTGGACAGGAGACTATGGCTACACCTTC. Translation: CASSLAWTGDYGYTF.

The CDR3 DNA reads TGTGCCAGCAGTTCCCCAGGGTATGGCTACACCTTC. Translation: CASSSPGYGYTF. J is TRBJ1-2 and V is TRBV27; D perhaps matches TRBD1 (5 bases). This CDR3 contains 12 residues. V gave up 4 bases and J gave up 5 bases, with 8 bases separating them. Germline CDR1 is MNHEY and CDR2 is SMNVEV (reference sequence).

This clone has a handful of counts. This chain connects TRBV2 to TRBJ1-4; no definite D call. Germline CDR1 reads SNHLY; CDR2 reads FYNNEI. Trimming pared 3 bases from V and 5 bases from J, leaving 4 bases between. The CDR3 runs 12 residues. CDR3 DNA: TGTGCCAGCAGTGAGGAGAATGAAAAACTGTTTTTT. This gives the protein CASSEENEKLFF. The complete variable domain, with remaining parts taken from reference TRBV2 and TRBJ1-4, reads EPEVTQTPSHQVTQMGQEVILRCVPISNHLYFYWYRQILGQKVEFLVSFYNNEISEKSEIFDDQFSVERPDGSNFTLKIRSTKLEDSAMYFCASSEENEKLFFGSGTQLSVL.

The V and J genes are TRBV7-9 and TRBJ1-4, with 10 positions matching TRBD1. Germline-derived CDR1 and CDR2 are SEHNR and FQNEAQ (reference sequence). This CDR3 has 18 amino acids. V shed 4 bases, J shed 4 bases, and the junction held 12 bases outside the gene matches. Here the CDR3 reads CASSWWDRGEWGNEKLFF. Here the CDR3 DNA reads TGTGCCAGCAGCTGGTGGGACAGGGGAGAGTGGGGTAATGAAAAACTGTTTTTT.

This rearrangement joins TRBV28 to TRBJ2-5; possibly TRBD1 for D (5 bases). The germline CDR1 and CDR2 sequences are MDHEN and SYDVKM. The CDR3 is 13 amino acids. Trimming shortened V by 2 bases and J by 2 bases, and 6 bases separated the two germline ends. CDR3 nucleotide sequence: TGTGCCAGCAGTTTAGGGGCACAAGAGACCCAGTACTTC. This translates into CASSLGAQETQYF.

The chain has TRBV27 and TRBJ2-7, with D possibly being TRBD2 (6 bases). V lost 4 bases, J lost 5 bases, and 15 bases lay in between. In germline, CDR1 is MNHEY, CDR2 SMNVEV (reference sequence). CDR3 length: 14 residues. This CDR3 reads CASSYSSAGHEQYF. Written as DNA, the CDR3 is TGTGCCAGCAGTTACTCTAGCGCGGGTCACGAGCAGTACTTC.

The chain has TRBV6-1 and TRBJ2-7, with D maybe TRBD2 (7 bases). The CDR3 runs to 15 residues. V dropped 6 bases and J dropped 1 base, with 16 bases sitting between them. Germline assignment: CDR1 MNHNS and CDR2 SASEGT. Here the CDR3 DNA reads TGTGCCAGCAGAACAGGGCTCGGGGGGTCCTACGAGCAGTACTTC. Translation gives CASRTGLGGSYEQYF.

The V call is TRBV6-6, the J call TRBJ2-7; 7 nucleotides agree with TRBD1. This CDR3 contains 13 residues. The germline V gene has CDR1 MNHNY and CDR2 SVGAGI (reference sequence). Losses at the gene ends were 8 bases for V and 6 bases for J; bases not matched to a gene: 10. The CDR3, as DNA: TGTGCCAGCTCCACAGGGGATGTTGGCGAGCAGTACTTC. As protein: CASSTGDVGEQYF.

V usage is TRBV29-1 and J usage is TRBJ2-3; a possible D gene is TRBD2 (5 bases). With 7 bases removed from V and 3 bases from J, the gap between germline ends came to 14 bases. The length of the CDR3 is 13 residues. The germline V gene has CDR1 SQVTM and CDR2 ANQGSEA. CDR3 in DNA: TGCAGCGCCCCTCCTCGGGGTACAGATACGCAGTATTTT. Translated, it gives CSAPPRGTDTQYF.